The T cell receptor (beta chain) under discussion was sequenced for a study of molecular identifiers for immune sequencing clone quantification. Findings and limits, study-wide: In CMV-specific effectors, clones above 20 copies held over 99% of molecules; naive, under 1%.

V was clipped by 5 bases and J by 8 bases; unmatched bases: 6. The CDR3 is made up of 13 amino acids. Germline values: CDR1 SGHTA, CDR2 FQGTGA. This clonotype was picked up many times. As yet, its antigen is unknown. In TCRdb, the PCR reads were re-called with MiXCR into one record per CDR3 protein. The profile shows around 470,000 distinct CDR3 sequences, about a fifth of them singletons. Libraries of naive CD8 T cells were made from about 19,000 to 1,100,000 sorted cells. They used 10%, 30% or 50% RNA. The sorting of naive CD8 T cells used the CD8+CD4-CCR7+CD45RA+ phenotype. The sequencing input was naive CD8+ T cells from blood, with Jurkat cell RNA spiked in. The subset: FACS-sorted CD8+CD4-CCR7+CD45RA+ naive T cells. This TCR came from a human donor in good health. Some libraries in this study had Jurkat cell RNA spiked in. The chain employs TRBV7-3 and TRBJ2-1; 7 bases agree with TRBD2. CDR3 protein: CASSGGSRDEQFF. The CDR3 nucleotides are TGTGCCAGCAGCGGCGGGAGTAGGGATGAGCAGTTCTTC. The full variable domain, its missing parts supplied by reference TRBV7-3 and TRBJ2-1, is GAGVSQTPSNKVTEKGKYVELRCDPISGHTALYWYRQSLGQGPEFLIYFQGTGAADDSGLPNDRFFAVRPEGSVSTLKIQRTERGDSAVYLCASSGGSRDEQFFGPGTRLTVL.